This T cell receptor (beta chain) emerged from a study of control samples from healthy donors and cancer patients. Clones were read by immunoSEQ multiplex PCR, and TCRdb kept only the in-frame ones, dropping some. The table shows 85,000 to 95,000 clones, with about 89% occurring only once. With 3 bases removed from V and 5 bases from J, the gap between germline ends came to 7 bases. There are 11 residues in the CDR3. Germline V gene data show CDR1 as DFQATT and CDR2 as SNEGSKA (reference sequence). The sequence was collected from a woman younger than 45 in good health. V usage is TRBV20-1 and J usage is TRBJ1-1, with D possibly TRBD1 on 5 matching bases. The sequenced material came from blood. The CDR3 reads CSASGATEAFF. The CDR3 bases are TGCAGTGCTAGCGGGGCGACTGAAGCTTTCTTT.